These 25 T cell receptor beta chains came from one sample sequenced in a study of Ad26.COV2.S vaccination and SARS-CoV-2 variants. Using immunoSEQ multiplex PCR, the repertoire was profiled, and TCRdb retains in-frame clones only, with some absent. The table shows approximately 500,000 clones, with 70% to 90% occurring only once. Treatment denoted: about 20 received Ad26.COV2.S at low or high dose, single or two shots; about 5 received placebo; per-sample allocation not given. At day 63 after the first vaccine or placebo injection, samples were drawn. This material consisted of peripheral blood, taken in a trial of Ad26.COV2.S vaccine versus placebo. All receptors derive from a person between 18 and 65 years old who received the Ad26.COV2.S COVID-19 vaccine or a placebo.

The chain links TRBV11-2 to TRBJ1-2, with 8 nucleotides matching TRBD1. V shed 1 base and J 4 bases; nucleotides not matched to a gene: 8. Germline loops: CDR1 SGHAT, CDR2 FQNNGV. The CDR3 totals 16 residues. This CDR3 is CASSLGLQGGSYGYTF. CDR3 sequence (DNA): TGTGCCAGCAGCTTAGGGTTACAGGGGGGAAGCTATGGCTACACCTTC. Combining the CDR3 with reference TRBV11-2 and TRBJ1-2 gives the whole variable domain EAGVAQSPRYKIIEKRQSVAFWCNPISGHATLYWYQQILGQGPKLLIQFQNNGVVDDSQLPKDRFSAERLKGVDSTLKIQPAKLEDSAVYLCASSLGLQGGSYGYTFGSGTRLTVV.

The J gene is TRBJ1-4, the V gene TRBV6-6; D remains ambiguous. CDR1 MNHNY and CDR2 SVGAGI come from the germline V gene (reference sequence). The CDR3 has 15 amino acids. V was cut by 2 bases and J by 10 bases, with 17 bases left in between. The CDR3 coding sequence is TGTGCCAGCAGTTACCAAGGAGCGGCCACCGGAAAACTGTTTTTT. Protein: CASSYQGAATGKLFF.

The CDR3 sequence is CASSEPGTGRANVLTF. The CDR3 bases are TGTGCCAGCAGTGAGCCCGGGACAGGGCGGGCCAACGTCCTGACTTTC. The chain couples TRBV28 to TRBJ2-6, with TRBD1 matching over 9 bases. V lost 5 bases and J lost 5; bases outside the gene matches: 7. Germline V lookup: CDR1 MDHEN, CDR2 SYDVKM. The CDR3 loop spans 16 amino acids. The full variable domain, in which reference TRBV28 and TRBJ2-6 provide the parts outside the CDR3, is DVKVTQSSRYLVKRTGEKVFLECVQDMDHENMFWYRQDPGLGLRLIYFSYDVKMKEKGDIPEGYSVSREKKERFSLILESASTNQTSMYLCASSEPGTGRANVLTFGAGSRLTVL.

CDR3 region: CASSYYTGELFF. The CDR3 DNA sequence: TGTGCCAGCAGCTACTACACCGGGGAGCTGTTTTTT. This chain joins TRBV5-4 and TRBJ2-2; D remains ambiguous. Trimming shortened V by 3 bases and J by 3 bases, and 3 bases separated the two germline ends. The germline V gene encodes CDR1 SGHNT and CDR2 YYREEE (reference sequence). The CDR3 spans 12 residues. Looking up the rest from reference TRBV5-4 and TRBJ2-2 gives the full variable domain: ETGVTQSPTHLIKTRGQQVTLRCSSQSGHNTVSWYQQALGQGPQFIFQYYREEENGRGNFPPRFSGLQFPNYSSELNVNALELDDSALYLCASSYYTGELFFGEGSRLTVL.

This clone was observed a few times. This chain connects TRBV5-4 to TRBJ2-7, with TRBD2 matching 7 bases. Per the germline V gene, CDR1 is SGHNT and CDR2 is YYREEE (reference sequence). The V and J ends lost 5 bases and 4 bases, in that order; junction bases with no gene match: 12. The CDR3 consists of 15 residues. The CDR3 spells CASRPERGAVYEQYF. The CDR3 coding sequence is TGTGCCAGCAGACCCGAGCGGGGAGCCGTATACGAGCAGTACTTC.

The V gene is TRBV2, the J gene TRBJ1-1; TRBD1 is a possible D gene (5 bases). The ends were cut back, 9 bases at V and 4 bases at J, with 18 bases in the middle. The CDR3 sequence is 14 residues long. Looked up from germline, CDR1 is SNHLY and CDR2 is FYNNEI. The CDR3 sequence: CASGPRGQRTEAFF. Here the CDR3 DNA reads TGTGCCAGTGGCCCGAGGGGTCAGCGCACTGAAGCTTTCTTT. The whole variable domain, remainder taken from reference TRBV2 and TRBJ1-1, is EPEVTQTPSHQVTQMGQEVILRCVPISNHLYFYWYRQILGQKVEFLVSFYNNEISEKSEIFDDQFSVERPDGSNFTLKIRSTKLEDSAMYFCASGPRGQRTEAFFGQGTRLTVV.

The chain uses TRBV5-1 and TRBJ2-2; tentatively, D is TRBD2 (6 bases). Deletions cut 0 bases from V and 6 bases from J, with 12 bases between. This CDR3 region has 15 residues. Germline lookup yields CDR1 SGHRS and CDR2 YFSETQ. CDR3 in amino acids: CASSLGTSSAGELFF. CDR3 in DNA: TGCGCCAGCAGCTTGGGTACTAGCTCAGCCGGGGAGCTGTTTTTT. The full variable domain, its missing parts supplied by reference TRBV5-1 and TRBJ2-2, is KAGVTQTPRYLIKTRGQQVTLSCSPISGHRSVSWYQQTPGQGLQFLFEYFSETQRNKGNFPGRFSGRQFSNSRSEMNVSTLELGDSALYLCASSLGTSSAGELFFGEGSRLTVL.

The chain is built from TRBV3-1 (or the pseudogene TRBV3-2) and TRBJ2-4, with D perhaps matching TRBD2 (6 bases). CDR1 and CDR2 from the germline V gene are LGHDT and YNNKEL (reference sequence). The V gene lost 1 base and the J gene lost 6 bases, with 13 bases spanning the gap. CDR3 length: 15 amino acids. CDR3 sequence: CASSQVGGIRNIQYF. The CDR3, as DNA: TGTGCCAGCAGCCAAGTCGGGGGAATCAGAAACATTCAGTACTTC.

This sequence joins TRBV3-1 (or the pseudogene TRBV3-2) and TRBJ2-5, with a possible D match to TRBD2 (7 bases). V was pared by 2 bases and J by 4 bases, with 14 bases between. CDR3 length: 15 residues. CDR1 is LGHDT and CDR2 is YNNKEL in the germline V gene (reference sequence). CDR3 region: CASSQRGGIGETQYF. CDR3 in DNA: TGTGCCAGCAGCCAAAGGGGGGGGATAGGAGAGACCCAGTACTTC.

This chain links TRBV28 with TRBJ2-5; TRBD2 agrees at 8 bases. From germline, CDR1 is MDHEN and CDR2 SYDVKM. The CDR3 length is 16 residues. After removal of 8 bases from V and 4 bases from J, the junction contained 15 bases not matched to a gene. This CDR3 reads CASSPLVAGRGETQYF. CDR3 coding DNA: TGTGCCAGCTCTCCCCTGGTAGCGGGGCGGGGAGAGACCCAGTACTTC.

This sequence joins TRBV28 and TRBJ2-4; D call uncertain. This CDR3 has 16 residues. Germline values: CDR1 MDHEN, CDR2 SYDVKM. The V end lost 5 bases, the J end lost 2 bases, and 16 bases lay between the germline ends. The CDR3 protein is CASSPTQLRPKNIQYF. CDR3 DNA sequence: TGTGCCAGCAGTCCAACCCAACTTCGGCCCAAAAACATTCAGTACTTC.

The genes are TRBV2 and TRBJ2-7; TRBD2 aligns across 7 bases. Germline V gene lookup returns CDR1 SNHLY and CDR2 FYNNEI. The CDR3 loop spans 14 amino acids. V lost 2 bases and J lost 6; bases outside the gene matches: 7. DNA of the CDR3: TGTGCCAGCAGTGAAAGCGGGACCTTCGTCGAGCAGTACTTC. It specifies CASSESGTFVEQYF.

The CDR3 DNA reads as TGTGCCACCAGTGATGGAGCGGGAGGGAATTTTGGAAACACCGGGGAGCTGTTTTTT. Translating it yields CATSDGAGGNFGNTGELFF. The chain uses TRBV24-1 and TRBJ2-2; TRBD2 agrees at 10 bases. J was trimmed by 2 bases and V by 3 bases; bases with no gene match: 11. CDR3 length equals 19 residues. Germline V gene data show CDR1 as KGHDR and CDR2 as SFDVKD.

This rearrangement joins TRBV6-6 to TRBJ1-4; D remains unclear. The germline V gene encodes CDR1 MNHNY and CDR2 SVGAGI (reference sequence). The CDR3 is made up of 15 amino acids. Trimming took off 1 base at V and 4 bases at J, with 10 bases between the two ends. The CDR3 protein is CASSYFGVDNEKLFF. CDR3 in DNA: TGTGCCAGCAGTTACTTCGGGGTTGATAATGAAAAACTGTTTTTT.

This sequence joins TRBV4-1 and TRBJ1-1; TRBD1 is a possible D gene (5 bases). The CDR3 is made up of 15 amino acids. V was trimmed by 1 base and J by 0 bases, leaving 9 bases between them. CDR1 is MGHRA, CDR2 YSYEKL, per germline. The CDR3 DNA sequence: TGCGCCAGCAGCCAAGCGGGACTGCTGAACACTGAAGCTTTCTTT. Amino acids: CASSQAGLLNTEAFF.

The V gene is TRBV20-1, the J gene TRBJ1-5, with a weak D call TRBD1 (5 bases). Germline V gene data show CDR1 as DFQATT and CDR2 as SNEGSKA (reference sequence). The CDR3 is made up of 14 amino acids. V lost 3 bases and J 3 bases, leaving 12 bases between the germline ends. Here the CDR3 DNA reads TGCAGTGCTAGTCGCGACAGCCTCAATCAGCCCCAGCATTTT. This sequence encodes CSASRDSLNQPQHF.

V and J are TRBV6-6 and TRBJ1-1; D gene unclear. The CDR3 runs to 14 residues. The germline V gene encodes CDR1 MNHNY and CDR2 SVGAGI (reference sequence). V was cut by 0 bases and J by 1 base, with 6 bases left in between. CDR3 DNA sequence: TGTGCCAGCAGTTACTCTTCCGAGAACACTGAAGCTTTCTTT. Amino acid sequence: CASSYSSENTEAFF.

The rearrangement uses TRBV5-1 and TRBJ2-2; the match to TRBD2 covers 10 bases. Germline V gene lookup returns CDR1 SGHRS and CDR2 YFSETQ. The CDR3 is made up of 16 amino acids. The J segment lost 1 base and the V segment lost 4 bases, leaving 4 bases of the junction unmatched. In DNA, the CDR3 is TGCGCCAGCAGCATGCGACTAGCGGGGAACACCGGGGAGCTGTTTTTT. This translates into CASSMRLAGNTGELFF.

The chain's CDR3 is CASSSGQGREYEQYF. The CDR3 bases are TGTGCCAGCAGCTCGGGACAGGGAAGGGAGTACGAGCAGTACTTC. V and J are TRBV11-2 and TRBJ2-7; TRBD1 matches at 9 bases. The CDR3 covers 15 residues. V shed 4 bases and J 4 bases; nucleotides not matched to a gene: 8. CDR1 and CDR2 (germline): SGHAT, FQNNGV. Variable domain in full (rest from reference TRBV11-2 and TRBJ2-7): EAGVAQSPRYKIIEKRQSVAFWCNPISGHATLYWYQQILGQGPKLLIQFQNNGVVDDSQLPKDRFSAERLKGVDSTLKIQPAKLEDSAVYLCASSSGQGREYEQYFGPGTRLTVT.

The sample holds one count of this clone. The chain uses TRBV2 and TRBJ1-4, with D perhaps matching TRBD1 (5 bases). V dropped 7 bases and J dropped 5 bases, with 8 bases sitting between them. The CDR3 has 12 residues. Germline V lookup: CDR1 SNHLY, CDR2 FYNNEI. DNA for the CDR3: TGTGCCAGCAATGGGGGGAATGAAAAACTGTTTTTT. Translated, it gives CASNGGNEKLFF. Looking up the rest from reference TRBV2 and TRBJ1-4 gives the full variable domain: EPEVTQTPSHQVTQMGQEVILRCVPISNHLYFYWYRQILGQKVEFLVSFYNNEISEKSEIFDDQFSVERPDGSNFTLKIRSTKLEDSAMYFCASNGGNEKLFFGSGTQLSVL.

The chain combines TRBV6-2 or TRBV6-3 with TRBJ2-7, with a tentative D call TRBD1 (5 bases). This CDR3 contains 13 residues. The V gene lost 4 bases and the J gene lost 5 bases, with 12 bases spanning the gap. Germline CDR1 and CDR2: MNHEY and SVGEGT. The CDR3 here is CASSFPTGHEQYF. DNA for the CDR3: TGTGCCAGCAGTTTTCCTACAGGCCACGAGCAGTACTTC.

As to this clone: Different DNA sequences within this sample yield the same CDR3. The chain links TRBV20-1 to TRBJ2-5, with D unclear. This CDR3 has 10 residues. Deletions cut 3 bases from V and 5 bases from J, with 4 bases between. Looked up from germline, CDR1 is DFQATT and CDR2 is SNEGSKA (reference sequence). CDR3 sequence: CSASAETQYF. The CDR3, as DNA: TGCAGTGCTAGCGCTGAGACCCAGTACTTC.

The chain joins TRBV9 to TRBJ2-7; D is unclear. V was cut by 0 bases and J by 2 bases, with 12 bases left in between. The CDR3 extends over 15 amino acids. CDR1 is SGDLS and CDR2 is YYNGEE in the germline V gene. The DNA for the CDR3 is TGTGCCAGCAGCGTAGGGGCGTTCTCAACCTACGAGCAGTACTTC. It yields the protein CASSVGAFSTYEQYF.

The chain recombines TRBV7-9 with TRBJ1-4; no firm D call. The CDR3 length is 12 residues. Germline CDR1 and CDR2: SEHNR and FQNEAQ (reference sequence). V was trimmed by 5 bases and J by 5 bases, leaving 6 bases between them. CDR3 protein: CASSPPNEKLFF. The CDR3 bases are TGTGCCAGCAGCCCCCCAAATGAAAAACTGTTTTTT.

The chain carries TRBV6-2 or TRBV6-3 and TRBJ2-1, with D possibly called TRBD1 or TRBD2 (6 bases each). CDR3 length: 16 amino acids. Germline V gene sequence: CDR1 MNHEY, CDR2 SVGEGT. Deletions cut 4 bases from V and 0 bases from J, with 13 bases between. Here the CDR3 DNA reads TGTGCCAGCAGTTGGGGGGACATGAGCTCCTACAATGAGCAGTTCTTC. Protein sequence: CASSWGDMSSYNEQFF.